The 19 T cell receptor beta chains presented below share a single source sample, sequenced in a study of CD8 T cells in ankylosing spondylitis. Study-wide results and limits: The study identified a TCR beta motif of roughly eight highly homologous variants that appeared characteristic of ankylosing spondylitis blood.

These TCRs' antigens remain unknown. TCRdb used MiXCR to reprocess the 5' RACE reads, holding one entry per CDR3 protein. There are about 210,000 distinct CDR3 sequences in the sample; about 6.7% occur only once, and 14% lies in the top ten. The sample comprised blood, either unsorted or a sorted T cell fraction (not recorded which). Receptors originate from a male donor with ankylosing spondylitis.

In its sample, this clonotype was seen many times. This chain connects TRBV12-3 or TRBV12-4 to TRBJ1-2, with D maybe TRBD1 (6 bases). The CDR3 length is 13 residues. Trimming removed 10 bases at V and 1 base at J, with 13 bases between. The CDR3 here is CATSGGLNYGYTF. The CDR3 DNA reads TGTGCCACCAGCGGGGGCCTTAACTATGGCTACACCTTC.

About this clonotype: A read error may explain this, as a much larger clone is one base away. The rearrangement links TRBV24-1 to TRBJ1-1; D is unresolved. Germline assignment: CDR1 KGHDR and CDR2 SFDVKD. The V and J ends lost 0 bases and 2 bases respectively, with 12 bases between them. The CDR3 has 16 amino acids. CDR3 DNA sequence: TGTGCCACCAGTGATTTGCGGGATGCCTCAAACACTGAAGCTTTCTTT. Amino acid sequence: CATSDLRDASNTEAFF.

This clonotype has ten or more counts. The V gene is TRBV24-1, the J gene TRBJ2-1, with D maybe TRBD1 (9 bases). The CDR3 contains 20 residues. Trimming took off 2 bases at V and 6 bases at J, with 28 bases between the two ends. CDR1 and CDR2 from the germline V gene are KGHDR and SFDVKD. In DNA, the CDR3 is TGTGCCACCAGTGATTCAGGACAGGGGAGAGGACTAGCAGTGCCCAATGAGCAGTTCTTC. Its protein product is CATSDSGQGRGLAVPNEQFF.

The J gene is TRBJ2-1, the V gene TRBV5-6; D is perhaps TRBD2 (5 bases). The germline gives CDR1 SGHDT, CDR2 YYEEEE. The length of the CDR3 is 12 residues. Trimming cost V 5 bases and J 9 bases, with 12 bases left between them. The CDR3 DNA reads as TGTGCCAGCAGTCGAGGGTTGAGTGAGCAGTTCTTC. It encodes CASSRGLSEQFF.

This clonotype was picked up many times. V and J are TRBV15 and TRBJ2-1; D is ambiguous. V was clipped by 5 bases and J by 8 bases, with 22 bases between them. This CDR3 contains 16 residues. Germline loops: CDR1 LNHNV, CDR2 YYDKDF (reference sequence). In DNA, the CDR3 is TGTGCCACCAGCGAAGAACGGATTGGATGGCAGGATGAGCAGTTCTTC. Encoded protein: CATSEERIGWQDEQFF. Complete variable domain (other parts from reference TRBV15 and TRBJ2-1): DAMVIQNPRYQVTQFGKPVTLSCSQTLNHNVMYWYQQKSSQAPKLLFHYYDKDFNNEADTPDNFQSRRPNTSFCFLDIRSPGLGDTAMYLCATSEERIGWQDEQFFGPGTRLTVL.

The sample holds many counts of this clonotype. Here the CDR3 DNA reads TGTGCCAGCAGTTACGGGAAGGATGAAAAACTGTTTTTT. It encodes CASSYGKDEKLFF. The chain couples TRBV6-5 to TRBJ1-4, with D uncertain. This CDR3 region has 13 residues. Trimming left V 2 bases short and J 6 bases short, with 7 bases between. Germline CDR1 is MNHEY and CDR2 is SVGAGI.

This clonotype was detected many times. The chain's CDR3 is CASSKRTGSRGEQFF. Written as DNA, the CDR3 is TGTGCCAGCAGCAAAAGGACAGGGTCCCGGGGTGAGCAGTTCTTC. The chain links TRBV28 to TRBJ2-1; 8 nucleotides align to TRBD1. The CDR3 has 15 amino acids. V lost 6 bases and J lost 9; bases outside the gene matches: 13. Looked up from germline, CDR1 is MDHEN and CDR2 is SYDVKM.

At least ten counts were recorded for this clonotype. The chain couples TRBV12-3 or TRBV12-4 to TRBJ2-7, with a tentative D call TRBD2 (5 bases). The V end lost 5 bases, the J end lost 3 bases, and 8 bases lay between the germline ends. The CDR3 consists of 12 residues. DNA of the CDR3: TGTGCCAGCAGTCCCGGACTCTACGAGCAGTACTTC. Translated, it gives CASSPGLYEQYF.

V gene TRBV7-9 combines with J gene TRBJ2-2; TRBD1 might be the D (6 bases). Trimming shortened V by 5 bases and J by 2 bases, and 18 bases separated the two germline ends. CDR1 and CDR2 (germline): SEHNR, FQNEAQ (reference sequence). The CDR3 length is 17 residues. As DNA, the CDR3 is TGTGCCAGCAGCCCCCCCGGCGGACAGAAAAACACCGGGGAGCTGTTTTTT. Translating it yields CASSPPGGQKNTGELFF.

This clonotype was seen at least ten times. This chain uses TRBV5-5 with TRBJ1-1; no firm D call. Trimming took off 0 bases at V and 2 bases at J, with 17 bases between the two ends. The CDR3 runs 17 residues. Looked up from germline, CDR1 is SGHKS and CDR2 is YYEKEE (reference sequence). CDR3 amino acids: CASSLAGSRGYNTEAFF. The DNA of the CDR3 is TGTGCCAGCAGCTTGGCCGGGAGCAGAGGGTATAACACTGAAGCTTTCTTT.

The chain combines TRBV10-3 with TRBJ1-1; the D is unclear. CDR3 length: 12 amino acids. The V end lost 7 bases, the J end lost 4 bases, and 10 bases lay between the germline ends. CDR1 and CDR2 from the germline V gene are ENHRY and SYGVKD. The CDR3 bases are TGTGCCATCAAAGGGCTAGGCACTGAAGCTTTCTTT. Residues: CAIKGLGTEAFF.

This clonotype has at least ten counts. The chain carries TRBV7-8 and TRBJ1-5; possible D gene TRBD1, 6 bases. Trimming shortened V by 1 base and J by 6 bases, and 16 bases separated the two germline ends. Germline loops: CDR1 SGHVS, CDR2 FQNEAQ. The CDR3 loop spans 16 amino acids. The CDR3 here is CASSLGRALGGQPQHF. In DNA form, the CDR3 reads TGTGCCAGCAGCTTAGGAAGGGCATTAGGGGGTCAGCCCCAGCATTTT.

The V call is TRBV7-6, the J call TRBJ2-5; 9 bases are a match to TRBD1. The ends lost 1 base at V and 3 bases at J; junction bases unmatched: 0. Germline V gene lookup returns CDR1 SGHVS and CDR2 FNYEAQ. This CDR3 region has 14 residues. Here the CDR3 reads CASSLGTGEETQYF. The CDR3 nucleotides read TGTGCCAGCAGCTTAGGGACAGGGGAAGAGACCCAGTACTTC. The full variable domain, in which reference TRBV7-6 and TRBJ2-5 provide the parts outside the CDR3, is GAGVSQSPRYKVTKRGQDVALRCDPISGHVSLYWYRQALGQGPEFLTYFNYEAQQDKSGLPNDRFSAERPEGSISTLTIQRTEQRDSAMYRCASSLGTGEETQYFGPGTRLLVL.

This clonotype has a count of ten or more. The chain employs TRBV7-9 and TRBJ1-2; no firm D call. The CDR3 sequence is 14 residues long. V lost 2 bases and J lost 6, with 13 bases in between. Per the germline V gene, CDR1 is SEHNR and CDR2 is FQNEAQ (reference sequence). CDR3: CASSLSSVFDGYTF. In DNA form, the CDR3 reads TGTGCCAGCAGCTTATCCTCCGTCTTCGATGGCTACACCTTC.

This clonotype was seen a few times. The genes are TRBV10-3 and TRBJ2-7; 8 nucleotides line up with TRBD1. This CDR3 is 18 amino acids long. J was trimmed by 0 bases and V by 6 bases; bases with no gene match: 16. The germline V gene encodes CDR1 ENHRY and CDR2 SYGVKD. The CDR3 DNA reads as TGTGCCATCAGCCTGATAAACCTTGGGACAGGCCGCTCCTACGAGCAGTACTTC. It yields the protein CAISLINLGTGRSYEQYF.

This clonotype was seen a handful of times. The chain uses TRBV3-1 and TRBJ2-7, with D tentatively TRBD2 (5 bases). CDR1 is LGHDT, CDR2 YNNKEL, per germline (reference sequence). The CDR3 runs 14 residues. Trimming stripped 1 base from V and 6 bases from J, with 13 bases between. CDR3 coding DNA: TGTGCCAGCAGCCAAGTCGGGGTGCGTATCGAGCAGTACTTC. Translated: CASSQVGVRIEQYF.

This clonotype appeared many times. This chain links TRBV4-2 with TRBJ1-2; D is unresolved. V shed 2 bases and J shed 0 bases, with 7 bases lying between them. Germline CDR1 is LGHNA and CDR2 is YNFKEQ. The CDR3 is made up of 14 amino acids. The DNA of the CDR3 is TGTGCCAGCAGCCAATTTGGTACTAACTATGGCTACACCTTC. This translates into CASSQFGTNYGYTF.

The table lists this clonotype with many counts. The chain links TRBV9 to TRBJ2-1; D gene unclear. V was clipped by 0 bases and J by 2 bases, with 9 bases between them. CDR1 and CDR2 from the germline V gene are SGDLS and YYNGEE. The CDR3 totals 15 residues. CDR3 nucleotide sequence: TGTGCCAGCAGCGTAGGACGGGTAACCTACAATGAGCAGTTCTTC. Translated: CASSVGRVTYNEQFF.

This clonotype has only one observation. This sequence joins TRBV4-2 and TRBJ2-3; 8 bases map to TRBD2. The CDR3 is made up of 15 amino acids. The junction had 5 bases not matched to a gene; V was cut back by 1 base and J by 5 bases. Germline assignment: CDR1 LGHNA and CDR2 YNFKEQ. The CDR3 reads CASSQVGGGEDTQYF. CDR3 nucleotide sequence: TGTGCCAGCAGCCAAGTCGGGGGGGGCGAAGATACGCAGTATTTT.